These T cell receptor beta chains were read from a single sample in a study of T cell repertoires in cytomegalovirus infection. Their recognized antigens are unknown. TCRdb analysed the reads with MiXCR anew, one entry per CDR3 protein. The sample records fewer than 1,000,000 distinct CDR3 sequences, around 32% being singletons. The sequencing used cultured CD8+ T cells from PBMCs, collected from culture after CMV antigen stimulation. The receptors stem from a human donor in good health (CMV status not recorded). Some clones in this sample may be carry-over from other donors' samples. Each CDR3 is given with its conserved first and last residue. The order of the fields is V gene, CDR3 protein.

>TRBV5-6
CASSLVRTLGPDTQYF
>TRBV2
CASNPRGQTSTDTQYF
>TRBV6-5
CASSYRRAGGIRYGYTF
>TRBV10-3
CAISESTGENYGYTF
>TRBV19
CASSIYGSSYEQYF
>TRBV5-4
CASSLEGLDQPQHF
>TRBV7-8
CASSLAGRGNQPQHF
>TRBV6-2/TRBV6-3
CASSYSPTRGYSNQPQHF
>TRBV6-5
CASSYGLAGFASYNEQFF
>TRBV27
CASRRTGGFYEQYF
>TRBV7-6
CASSKRDRGYGTEAFF
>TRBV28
CASSFKGGEKLFF
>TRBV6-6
CASSNRDRGRNYGYTF
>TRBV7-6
CATTRQALYGYTF
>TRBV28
CASRGGAGWNTGELFF
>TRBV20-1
CSARVRGTEAFF